This TCR beta chain was captured by sequencing in a study of response to subunit inactivated influenza vaccine. Study-level findings and limits: Seasonal influenza vaccination, on each occasion, was suggested by the authors to recruit few new T cells.

Notes on this clonotype: No antigen is known for it.

TCRdb reprocessed the RT-PCR reads via MiXCR and lists one record per CDR3 protein. The repertoire holds around 790,000 distinct CDR3 sequences, about 20% seen once, with about 10% in the top ten. The CDR3 consists of 15 residues. V gave up 0 bases and J gave up 5 bases; unmatched junction bases: 7. The germline V gene encodes CDR1 DFQATT and CDR2 SNEGSKA (reference sequence). The receptor's source is a man aged 50 to 60 who received an inactivated influenza vaccine. The genes are TRBV20-1 and TRBJ2-1; 7 bases fit TRBD2. Here the sequenced sample was PBMCs from blood, taken less than 6 days after vaccination. The CDR3 sequence is CSARDPSGADNEQFF. The DNA for the CDR3 is TGCAGTGCTAGAGATCCGAGCGGGGCAGACAATGAGCAGTTCTTC.